These T cell receptor beta chains were read from a single sample in a study of shared clonotypes between healthy human individuals. TCRdb's copy holds only in-frame clones and misses some; the assay was immunoSEQ multiplex PCR. Among 800,000 to 1,200,000 clones listed, around three quarters were seen once. Source material: memory CD4+ T cells from PBMCs. These receptors all stem from a man aged 18 to 29 in good health. Some clones in this sample may be carry-over from other donors' samples. Each CDR3 is given with its conserved first and last residue. Expanded clones get a size class; other rows say once, few or many, or leave the size out.

v_gene,abundance,CDR3aa
TRBV28,many,CASSPPSGTGSYEQYF
TRBV7-3,.,CASSYQPSSYNEQFF
TRBV5-4,.,CASSLGGSGEVPYF
TRBV5-4,.,CASSRTGSGAEAFF
TRBV9,.,CASSVGQWGETQYF
TRBV2,.,CAQTGQGREKLFF
TRBV5-6,.,CASSIGTGVAFF
TRBV18,.,CASSPRGGLAGENPYEQYF
TRBV5-1,.,CASSFRGDRAPEAFF
TRBV5-1,.,CASNPGPHSTDTQYF
TRBV11-3,.,CASRRDSQHNEQFF
TRBV5-1,once,CASSLGTPKGGLGEQYF
TRBV7-7,.,CASSPGTGSNEKLFF
TRBV19,.,CASSADGTQETQYF
TRBV14,once,CASSQSGVRETQYF
TRBV9,.,CASSVNLGGPYEQYF
TRBV19,.,CASRLAAGETQYF
TRBV7-9,few,CASSLWAPETGGVYTF
TRBV14,.,CASLSLGFEQYF
TRBV5-5,once,CASSSASGTAGRAFF
TRBV4-2,.,CASSQDSRGVPSTDTQYF
TRBV5-5,.,CASAGGRSTDTQYF
TRBV7-8,few,CASSPWLRNYGYTF
TRBV29-1,.,CSAGPPGGGGPLSEAFF
TRBV27,.,CASRGLVVANEQFF
TRBV7-2,.,CASSLSPNYGYTF
TRBV27,.,CASSGQGFQPQHF
TRBV10-3,.,CAISAGQSSYNEQFF
TRBV9,.,CASSVDLGNPPTEAFF
TRBV5-1,.,CASSWGQRTGELFF
TRBV7-2,.,CASSLVTSGQETQYF
TRBV5-4,.,CASSRGLAEETQYF
TRBV7-9,.,CASSPSGAGYTEAFF
TRBV5-1,.,CASSFYGDEQYF
TRBV7-2,.,CASSFTTGGGYTF
TRBV14,.,CASSQENQPQHF
TRBV11-2,.,CASSKGLGDTYEQYF
TRBV7-7,.,CASSPSGRDTGELFF
TRBV6-1,.,CASSDYPRGSYSNQPQHF
TRBV7-2,.,CASSLTGGNNEQFF
TRBV5-1,.,CASSWGPGLAGETQYF
TRBV18,.,CASSPSGNEQFF
TRBV28,.,CASSWREEQYF
TRBV6-4,.,CASRAGWGAAQYF
TRBV29-1,.,CSGQGANYGYTF